The 5 T cell receptor beta chains reported below all come from one sample, sequenced in a study of blood T cell repertoires in COVID-19. Clones were read by immunoSEQ multiplex PCR, and TCRdb kept only the in-frame ones, dropping some. There are roughly 77,000 clones in the sample; 79% occur only once, and more than 20% lies in the top ten. The sample consisted of peripheral blood. The source is a man in his sixties with active or convalescent COVID-19.

The rearrangement links TRBV27 to TRBJ2-1; 9 nucleotides agree with TRBD1. CDR3 length: 15 amino acids. J lost 4 bases, V lost 8 bases, and 9 bases had no gene match. CDR1 is MNHEY, CDR2 SMNVEV, per germline (reference sequence). CDR3 DNA: TGTGCCAGCGCCGCCCGGGACAGGGAGTACAATGAGCAGTTCTTC. Its protein is CASAARDREYNEQFF.

The V gene is TRBV29-1, the J gene TRBJ1-2; 7 bases fit TRBD1. There are 13 residues in the CDR3. Germline CDR1 is SQVTM and CDR2 is ANQGSEA. J was trimmed by 5 bases and V by 1 base; bases with no gene match: 4. The CDR3 loop is CSVEGGQWYGYTF. For the CDR3, the DNA is TGCAGCGTTGAAGGGGGACAGTGGTATGGCTACACCTTC.

J is TRBJ1-1 and V is TRBV28; D is ambiguous. The CDR3 spans 14 residues. CDR1 is MDHEN and CDR2 is SYDVKM in the germline V gene. Trimming took off 6 bases at V and 4 bases at J, with 15 bases between the two ends. CDR3 amino acids: CASSRSRVGTEAFF. The CDR3 DNA is TGTGCCAGCAGCCGATCACGGGTAGGCACTGAAGCTTTCTTT.

This chain links TRBV3-1 (or the pseudogene TRBV3-2) with TRBJ2-5, with D maybe TRBD2 (6 bases). Looked up from germline, CDR1 is LGHDT and CDR2 is YNNKEL (reference sequence). Trimming shortened V by 4 bases and J by 2 bases, and 20 bases separated the two germline ends. The CDR3 is made up of 17 amino acids. The CDR3 sequence is CASSPLGSGGRQETQYF. DNA for the CDR3: TGTGCCAGCAGCCCTCTCGGGAGTGGGGGGAGACAAGAGACCCAGTACTTC.

The J gene is TRBJ2-1, the V gene TRBV12-3 or TRBV12-4, with D unresolved. The length of the CDR3 is 13 residues. The V end lost 5 bases, the J end lost 9 bases, and 14 bases lay between the germline ends. The CDR3 protein is CASSHPPSGEQFF. The CDR3 DNA reads as TGTGCCAGCAGTCACCCTCCTTCAGGTGAGCAGTTCTTC.